The 30 T cell receptor beta chains listed next were all sequenced from one sample in a study of regulatory T cells in long-lasting Graves disease. The authors built TCR beta libraries using iRepertoire HTBI primers and Arm-PCR of CDR3 regions. MiXCR was run by TCRdb on the multiplex PCR reads, yielding one entry per CDR3 protein. The data hold a few hundred thousand distinct CDR3 sequences, with about a sixth observed a single time. As for time point: newly diagnosed GD, antithyroid drugs for less than 3 months. There was RNA extracted from PBMCs, and the TCR library was made from it. The data also belong to a second study, concerning T cells in Graves' hyperthyroidism and ophthalmopathy.

Sequenced material: peripheral blood mononuclear cells (PBMCs), taken at new diagnosis, from a patient treated with antithyroid drugs. All receptors come from a man aged 35-49 years with Graves disease.

The V and J genes are TRBV5-1 and TRBJ1-6; D gene unclear. This CDR3 comprises 14 residues. The V gene's germline CDR1 is SGHRS and CDR2 YFSETQ. The germline V and J ends were trimmed by 4 bases and 3 bases, with 8 bases remaining between them. CDR3 nucleotides: TGCGCCAGCAGCACGGGGAGCTATAATTCACCCCTCCACTTT. Amino acids: CASSTGSYNSPLHF. Drawing the rest from reference TRBV5-1 and TRBJ1-6, the complete variable domain is KAGVTQTPRYLIKTRGQQVTLSCSPISGHRSVSWYQQTPGQGLQFLFEYFSETQRNKGNFPGRFSGRQFSNSRSEMNVSTLELGDSALYLCASSTGSYNSPLHFGNGTRLTVT.

This clonotype was found a few times. This sequence joins TRBV2 and TRBJ2-1; perhaps TRBD1 as D (6 bases). CDR1 and CDR2 from the germline V gene are SNHLY and FYNNEI. Trimming pared 6 bases from V and 4 bases from J, leaving 10 bases between. The CDR3 is 13 residues long. The CDR3 sequence: CASRIGGYNEQFF. The CDR3 DNA sequence: TGTGCCAGCAGGATAGGGGGTTACAATGAGCAGTTCTTC.

This clonotype has ten or more counts. The chain employs TRBV7-2 and TRBJ2-3; D uncertain. V was pared by 5 bases and J by 12 bases, with 15 bases between. The CDR3 length is 12 residues. Germline V gives CDR1 SGHTA, CDR2 FQGNSA. The CDR3 reads CASSRPPSEQYF. The CDR3, as DNA: TGTGCCAGCAGCCGACCCCCCTCAGAACAGTATTTT.

The chain's CDR3 is CASRGGGGTGELFF. CDR3 DNA: TGTGCCAGCAGGGGCGGGGGCGGCACCGGGGAGCTGTTTTTT. The chain joins TRBV7-3 to TRBJ2-2; D may be TRBD2 (7 bases). The CDR3 consists of 14 residues. The V and J ends lost 6 bases and 4 bases respectively, with 12 bases between them. Germline lookup yields CDR1 SGHTA and CDR2 FQGTGA.

A few counts support this clonotype. The rearrangement joins TRBV10-3 to TRBJ1-5; no definite D call. V dropped 3 bases and J dropped 7 bases, with 10 bases sitting between them. The V gene's germline CDR1 is ENHRY and CDR2 SYGVKD. This CDR3 contains 13 residues. CDR3 residues: CAISDIQGQPQHF. DNA for the CDR3: TGTGCCATCAGTGATATTCAAGGGCAGCCCCAGCATTTT.

This clonotype was counted at least ten times. The CDR3 region is CASSFKRRMNTEAFF. CDR3 nucleotides: TGTGCCAGCAGTTTCAAAAGGCGAATGAACACTGAAGCTTTCTTT. This rearrangement joins TRBV12-3 or TRBV12-4 to TRBJ1-1; D ambiguous. Trimming removed 3 bases from V and 0 bases from J, with 11 bases in between. CDR3 length equals 15 residues.

This clonotype has just a few counts. The genes are TRBV18 and TRBJ1-5, with 11 bases matching TRBD1. Per germline, CDR1 KGHSH and CDR2 LQKENI. J lost 6 bases, V lost 2 bases, and 6 bases had no gene match. The length of the CDR3 is 16 residues. CDR3 bases: TGTGCCAGCTCACCATGGGGACAGGGGGTTGCTCAGCCCCAGCATTTT. It is translated as CASSPWGQGVAQPQHF. The full variable domain, with the rest looked up from reference TRBV18 and TRBJ1-5, is NAGVMQNPRHLVRRRGQEARLRCSPMKGHSHVYWYRQLPEEGLKFMVYLQKENIIDESGMPKERFSAEFPKEGPSILRIQQVVRGDSAAYFCASSPWGQGVAQPQHFGDGTRLSIL.

This chain uses TRBV6-5 with TRBJ1-1; possibly TRBD1 for D (6 bases). V was trimmed by 2 bases and J by 6 bases, leaving 7 bases between them. The CDR3 runs to 12 residues. Germline V gives CDR1 MNHEY, CDR2 SVGAGI. In nucleotides, the CDR3 is TGTGCCAGCAGTTACAGGGGGTCTGAAGCTTTCTTT. Amino acids: CASSYRGSEAFF.

This clonotype turned up a few times. This rearrangement joins TRBV6-2 or TRBV6-3 to TRBJ1-2, with no clear D. This CDR3 is built from 10 residues. V lost 5 bases to trimming and J lost 5 bases, with 3 bases between them. CDR1 is MNHEY and CDR2 is SVGEGT in the germline V gene. The DNA of the CDR3 is TGTGCCAGCAGTGATTATGGCTACACCTTC. Protein product: CASSDYGYTF.

There are many counts of this clonotype. This chain links TRBV7-2 with TRBJ1-1; 11 nucleotides agree with TRBD1. From germline, CDR1 is SGHTA and CDR2 FQGNSA. The CDR3 is 14 residues long. Unmatched junction bases numbered 5, after V lost 5 bases and J lost 6 bases. CDR3 nucleotides: TGTGCCAGCAGCCCGGACAGGGGGCGATCTGAAGCTTTCTTT. Its protein product is CASSPDRGRSEAFF.

This clonotype was counted at least ten times. The chain combines TRBV7-2 with TRBJ2-3; D unresolved. Germline V gene sequence: CDR1 SGHTA, CDR2 FQGNSA. V dropped 3 bases and J dropped 2 bases, with 6 bases sitting between them. The CDR3 consists of 13 residues. The DNA of the CDR3 is TGTGCCAGCAGCTTGGCCTTCACAGATACGCAGTATTTT. It yields the protein CASSLAFTDTQYF. Supplemented by reference TRBV7-2 and TRBJ2-3, the full variable domain reads GAGVSQSPSNKVTEKGKDVELRCDPISGHTALYWYRQSLGQGLEFLIYFQGNSAPDKSGLPSDRFSAERTGGSVSTLTIQRTQQEDSAVYLCASSLAFTDTQYFGPGTRLTVL.

The sample holds many counts of this clonotype. The rearrangement links TRBV18 to TRBJ2-5; a possible D gene is TRBD2 (5 bases). Trimming took off 3 bases at V and 5 bases at J, with 22 bases between the two ends. The CDR3 extends over 17 amino acids. From germline, CDR1 is KGHSH and CDR2 LQKENI. The CDR3 nucleotides are TGTGCCAGCTCACCTCGCCGGCTAGCTGTCTTGGAGGAGACCCAGTACTTC. Encoded protein: CASSPRRLAVLEETQYF.

V usage is TRBV6-2 or TRBV6-3 and J usage is TRBJ1-1; TRBD1 is a possible D gene (5 bases). Germline values: CDR1 MNHEY, CDR2 SVGEGT. This CDR3 is built from 16 residues. Trimming cost V 5 bases and J 0 bases, with 16 bases left between them. This CDR3 is CASSEGLYAMNTEAFF. CDR3 nucleotides: TGTGCCAGCAGTGAGGGACTCTACGCCATGAACACTGAAGCTTTCTTT.

In its sample, this clonotype was seen many times. CDR3 sequence: CASSLKSTSTDTQYF. The CDR3 coding sequence is TGTGCCAGCAGCCTTAAATCGACAAGCACAGATACGCAGTATTTT. This chain connects TRBV3-1 to TRBJ2-3; D unclear. The CDR3 covers 15 residues. V gave up 4 bases and J gave up 0 bases, with 11 bases separating them. The germline V gene encodes CDR1 LGHDT and CDR2 YNNKEL (reference sequence).

This clonotype was found many times. The chain employs TRBV18 and TRBJ1-5; D is unresolved. From germline, CDR1 is KGHSH and CDR2 LQKENI. This CDR3 has 12 amino acids. The V end was cut by 5 bases, the J end by 6 bases, with 8 bases between. CDR3 region: CASSTTAQPQHF. CDR3 in DNA: TGTGCCAGCTCAACGACTGCTCAGCCCCAGCATTTT. Looking up the rest from reference TRBV18 and TRBJ1-5 gives the full variable domain: NAGVMQNPRHLVRRRGQEARLRCSPMKGHSHVYWYRQLPEEGLKFMVYLQKENIIDESGMPKERFSAEFPKEGPSILRIQQVVRGDSAAYFCASSTTAQPQHFGDGTRLSIL.

This clonotype was observed a few times. For the CDR3, the DNA is TGTGCCAGCAGCCTTAATTACAGGGGGGATAATTCACCCCTCCACTTT. Protein: CASSLNYRGDNSPLHF. V and J are TRBV27 and TRBJ1-6; 8 bases fit TRBD1. After removal of 6 bases from V and 5 bases from J, the junction contained 9 bases not matched to a gene. The CDR3 covers 16 residues. Germline CDR1 MNHEY, CDR2 SMNVEV (reference sequence).

Ten or more counts support this clonotype. V is TRBV6-1 and J is TRBJ1-5; 11 bases fit TRBD1. This CDR3 comprises 16 residues. Germline trimming cut 7 bases from V and 0 bases from J; bases unmatched to any gene: 5. The germline CDR1 and CDR2 sequences are MNHNS and SASEGT. The CDR3 DNA sequence: TGTGCCAGCAATCGGGACAGGGGGTATAGCAATCAGCCCCAGCATTTT. Translating it yields CASNRDRGYSNQPQHF.

This clonotype was recorded at least ten times. The V call is TRBV7-3, the J call TRBJ2-2; D possibly corresponds to TRBD1 (5 bases). CDR1 is SGHTA and CDR2 is FQGTGA in the germline V gene. CDR3 length equals 14 residues. Between the trimmed V and J ends, which lost 5 bases and 1 base, there was a span of 8 bases. The CDR3 coding sequence is TGTGCCAGCAGCCAGGACATGAACACCGGGGAGCTGTTTTTT. Its translation: CASSQDMNTGELFF.

A word on this clonotype: A much larger clone differs from this one at a single base, so this may be a read error. The chain employs TRBV28 and TRBJ1-6, with TRBD1 matching 7 bases. CDR3 size: 17 residues. The germline V gene has CDR1 MDHEN and CDR2 SYDVKM. The CDR3 coding sequence is TGTGCCGGCAGTCCCCCGGCAGGGGGGATATACGGTTCACCCCTCCACTTT. Translated, it gives CAGSPPAGGIYGSPLHF.

This clonotype was seen only a few times. The chain recombines TRBV2 with TRBJ2-7; no definite D call. Germline V gene lookup returns CDR1 SNHLY and CDR2 FYNNEI. The germline V and J ends were trimmed by 6 bases and 0 bases, with 18 bases remaining between them. CDR3 length: 16 amino acids. The CDR3 loop reads CASRAPVLRSSYEQYF. The CDR3 nucleotides read TGTGCCAGCAGGGCCCCGGTGCTCAGGAGCTCCTACGAGCAGTACTTC.

This clonotype showed up many times. The rearrangement joins TRBV24-1 to TRBJ2-7; 9 nucleotides match TRBD1. The CDR3 runs to 15 residues. The V gene's germline CDR1 is KGHDR and CDR2 SFDVKD. Unmatched junction bases numbered 8, after V lost 4 bases and J lost 5 bases. CDR3: CATSDAGTGSHEQYF. CDR3 DNA: TGTGCCACCAGTGACGCCGGGACAGGGTCCCACGAGCAGTACTTC.

A note on this clonotype: It may be a read error: a sequence one base away is much more abundant. The chain recombines TRBV7-8 with TRBJ1-4; maybe TRBD1 (5 bases). Germline CDR1 SGHVS, CDR2 FQNEAQ. This CDR3 is 13 amino acids long. The CDR3 loop is CASGFKTDEKLFF. CDR3 DNA sequence: TGTGCCAGCGGCTTTAAGACAGATGAAAAACTGTTTTTT.

The sample holds one count of this clonotype. The chain uses TRBV7-2 and TRBJ2-7; 10 nucleotides line up with TRBD2. This CDR3 is built from 15 residues. Germline lookup yields CDR1 SGHTA and CDR2 FQGNSA. V lost 3 bases to trimming and J lost 2 bases; unmatched junction nucleotides: 4. CDR3 sequence: CASSLGLALAYEQYF. The CDR3 DNA reads as TGTGCCAGCAGCTTGGGACTAGCGCTAGCCTACGAGCAGTACTTC.

A few counts support this clonotype. The chain couples TRBV29-1 to TRBJ2-7; 12 nucleotides match TRBD1. CDR1 is SQVTM, CDR2 ANQGSEA, per germline. This CDR3 spans 15 amino acids. Unmatched junction bases numbered 13, after V lost 7 bases and J lost 6 bases. In DNA form, the CDR3 reads TGCAGCGGCCTAGGGACAGGGGGCGCCCGGGTCGAGCAGTACTTC. It specifies CSGLGTGGARVEQYF.

This clonotype was detected ten times or more. This chain connects TRBV11-2 to TRBJ2-3, with TRBD1 identical over 8 bases. Germline CDR1 SGHAT, CDR2 FQNNGV. There are 15 residues in the CDR3. After removal of 5 bases from V and 10 bases from J, the junction contained 14 bases not matched to a gene. CDR3: CASSPRQVLQGAQYF. For the CDR3, the DNA is TGTGCCAGCAGCCCGAGACAGGTTCTACAGGGGGCGCAGTATTTT.

The chain carries TRBV5-6 and TRBJ2-3; D may be TRBD2 (5 bases). Trimming took 4 bases from V and 0 from J, leaving 12 bases between them. This CDR3 has 15 residues. Per the germline V gene, CDR1 is SGHDT and CDR2 is YYEEEE. CDR3 sequence (DNA): TGTGCCAGCAGCAGTCCGGGATCTAGCACAGATACGCAGTATTTT. Translation: CASSSPGSSTDTQYF. Variable domain in full (rest from reference TRBV5-6 and TRBJ2-3): DAGVTQSPTHLIKTRGQQVTLRCSPKSGHDTVSWYQQALGQGPQFIFQYYEEEERQRGNFPDRFSGHQFPNYSSELNVNALLLGDSALYLCASSSPGSSTDTQYFGPGTRLTVL.

This clonotype was picked up a small number of times. This chain links TRBV27 with TRBJ2-3; TRBD1 matches at 9 bases. This CDR3 has 16 residues. Germline assignment: CDR1 MNHEY and CDR2 SMNVEV (reference sequence). J was trimmed by 3 bases and V by 5 bases; bases with no gene match: 9. The CDR3 coding sequence is TGTGCCAGCAGTAAGGGAGACAGGGGGTATACAGATACGCAGTATTTT. Translation gives CASSKGDRGYTDTQYF.

Of note for this clonotype: A far larger clone is one nucleotide away, so this likely arose from a read error. As DNA, the CDR3 is TGTGCCATCGGTGAGTCGAGCGGGGTTGCGCAGTACTTC. Its translation: CAIGESSGVAQYF. V and J are TRBV10-3 and TRBJ2-5; TRBD2 matches at 7 bases. CDR1 is ENHRY, CDR2 SYGVKD, per germline. The CDR3 is 13 residues long.

V gene TRBV5-1 combines with J gene TRBJ2-7, with 10 nucleotides matching TRBD2. V lost 2 bases to trimming and J lost 6 bases; unmatched junction nucleotides: 5. Per germline, CDR1 SGHRS and CDR2 YFSETQ. The length of the CDR3 is 14 residues. The CDR3 region has the DNA TGCGCCAGCAGCTTAGCGGGGGGGCCCAGCGAGCAGTACTTC. This translates into CASSLAGGPSEQYF.

This clonotype was seen only a few times. The chain links TRBV7-2 to TRBJ2-3, with TRBD1 matching over 10 bases. V lost 2 bases, J lost 4 bases, and 6 bases stayed unmatched. CDR1 is SGHTA, CDR2 FQGNSA, per germline. The CDR3 has 16 amino acids. In DNA, the CDR3 is TGTGCCAGCAGCTTAAGACGGACAGGGGGAGCAGATACGCAGTATTTT. Protein sequence: CASSLRRTGGADTQYF. Using reference TRBV7-2 and TRBJ2-3 for the parts outside the CDR3, the full variable domain is GAGVSQSPSNKVTEKGKDVELRCDPISGHTALYWYRQSLGQGLEFLIYFQGNSAPDKSGLPSDRFSAERTGGSVSTLTIQRTQQEDSAVYLCASSLRRTGGADTQYFGPGTRLTVL.